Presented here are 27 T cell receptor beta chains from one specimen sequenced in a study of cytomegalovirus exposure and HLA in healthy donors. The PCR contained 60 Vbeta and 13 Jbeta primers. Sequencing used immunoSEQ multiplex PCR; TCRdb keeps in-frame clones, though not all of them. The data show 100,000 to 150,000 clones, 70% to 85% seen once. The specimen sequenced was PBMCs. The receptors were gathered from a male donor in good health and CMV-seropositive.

The CDR3 DNA is TGCGCCAGCAGCACTATTCGATCAGACAGACTAGTTAGCACAGATACGCAGTATTTT. It specifies CASSTIRSDRLVSTDTQYF. The gene calls are TRBV5-1 and TRBJ2-3, with D maybe TRBD2 (6 bases). The CDR3 is 19 amino acids. CDR1 is SGHRS, CDR2 YFSETQ, per germline. V lost 4 bases and J 0 bases, leaving 24 bases between the germline ends.

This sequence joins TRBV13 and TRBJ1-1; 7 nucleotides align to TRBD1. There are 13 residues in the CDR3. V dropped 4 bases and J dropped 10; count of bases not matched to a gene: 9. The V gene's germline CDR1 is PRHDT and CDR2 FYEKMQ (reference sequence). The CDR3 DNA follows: TGTGCCAGCAGCTCCCTACAGGGGCGAGTAGCTTTCTTT. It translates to CASSSLQGRVAFF.

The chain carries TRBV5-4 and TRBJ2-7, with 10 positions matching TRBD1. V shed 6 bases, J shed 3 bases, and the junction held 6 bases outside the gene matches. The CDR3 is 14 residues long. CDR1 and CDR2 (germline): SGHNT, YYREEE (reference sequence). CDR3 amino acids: CASMARDRGYEQYF. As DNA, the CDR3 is TGTGCCAGCATGGCACGGGACAGGGGCTACGAGCAGTACTTC.

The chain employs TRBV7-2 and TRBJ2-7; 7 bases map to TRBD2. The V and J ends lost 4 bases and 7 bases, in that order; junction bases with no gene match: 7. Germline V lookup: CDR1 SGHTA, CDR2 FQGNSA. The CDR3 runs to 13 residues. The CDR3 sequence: CASSYGLDDEQYF. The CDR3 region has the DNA TGTGCCAGCAGCTATGGACTAGATGATGAGCAGTACTTC.

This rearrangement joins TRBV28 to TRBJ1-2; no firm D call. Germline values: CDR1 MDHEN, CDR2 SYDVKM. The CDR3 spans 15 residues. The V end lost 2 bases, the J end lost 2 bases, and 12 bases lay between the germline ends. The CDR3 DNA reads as TGTGCCAGCAGTTTACGGGGAACCGCGAACTATGGCTACACCTTC. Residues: CASSLRGTANYGYTF.

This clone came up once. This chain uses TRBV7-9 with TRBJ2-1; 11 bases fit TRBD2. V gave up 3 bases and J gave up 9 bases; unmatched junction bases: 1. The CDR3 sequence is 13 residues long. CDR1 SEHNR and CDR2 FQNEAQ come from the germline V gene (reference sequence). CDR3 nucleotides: TGTGCCAGCAGCTTTACTAGCGGGAGTGAGCAGTTCTTC. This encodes CASSFTSGSEQFF.

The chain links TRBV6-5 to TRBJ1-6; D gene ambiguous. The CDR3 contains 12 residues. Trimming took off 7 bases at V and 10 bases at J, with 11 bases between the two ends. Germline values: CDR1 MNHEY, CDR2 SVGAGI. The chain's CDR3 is CASNQGGSPLHF. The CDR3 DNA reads TGTGCCAGCAATCAAGGCGGCTCACCCCTCCACTTT.

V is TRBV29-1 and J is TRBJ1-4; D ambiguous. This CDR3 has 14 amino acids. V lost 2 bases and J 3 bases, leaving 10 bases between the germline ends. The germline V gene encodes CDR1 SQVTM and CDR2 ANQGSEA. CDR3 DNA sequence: TGCAGCGTTGAATTACGCGGGGCTAATGAAAAACTGTTTTTT. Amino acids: CSVELRGANEKLFF.

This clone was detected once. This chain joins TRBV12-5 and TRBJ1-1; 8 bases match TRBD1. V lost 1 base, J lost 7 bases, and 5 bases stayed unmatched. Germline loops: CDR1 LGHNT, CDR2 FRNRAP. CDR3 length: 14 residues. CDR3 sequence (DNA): TGTGCTAGTGGTTTGGACGGGACAGGAGGTGAAGCTTTCTTT. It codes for CASGLDGTGGEAFF.

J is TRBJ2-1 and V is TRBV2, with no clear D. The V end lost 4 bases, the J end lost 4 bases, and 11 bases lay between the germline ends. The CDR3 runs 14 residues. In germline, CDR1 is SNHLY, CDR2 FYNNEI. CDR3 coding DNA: TGTGCCAGCAGTGTCGAACAGAATTACAATGAGCAGTTCTTC. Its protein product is CASSVEQNYNEQFF.

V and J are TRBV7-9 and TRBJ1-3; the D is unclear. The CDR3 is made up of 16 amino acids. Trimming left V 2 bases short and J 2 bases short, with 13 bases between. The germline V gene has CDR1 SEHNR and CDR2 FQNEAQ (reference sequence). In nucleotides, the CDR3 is TGTGCCAGCAGCTTATCAAGGGAGTTCGCTGGAAACACCATATATTTT. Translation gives CASSLSREFAGNTIYF.

This CDR3 is CASRRPGQIYGYTF. In DNA, the CDR3 is TGTGCCAGCAGACGTCCGGGACAGATCTATGGCTACACCTTC. The V and J genes are TRBV28 and TRBJ1-2; 7 bases fit TRBD1. CDR1 and CDR2 from the germline V gene are MDHEN and SYDVKM. With 6 bases clipped from V and 4 bases from J, the junction kept 8 bases outside the gene matches. This CDR3 spans 14 amino acids.

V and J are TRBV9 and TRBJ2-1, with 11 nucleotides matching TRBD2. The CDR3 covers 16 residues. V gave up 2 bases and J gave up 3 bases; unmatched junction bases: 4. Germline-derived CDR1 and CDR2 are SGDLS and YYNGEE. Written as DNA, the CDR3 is TGTGCCAGCAGCGTGCCGGGACTAGCGGTCTACAATGAGCAGTTCTTC. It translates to CASSVPGLAVYNEQFF. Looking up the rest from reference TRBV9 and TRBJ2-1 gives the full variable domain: DSGVTQTPKHLITATGQRVTLRCSPRSGDLSVYWYQQSLDQGLQFLIQYYNGEERAKGNILERFSAQQFPDLHSELNLSSLELGDSALYFCASSVPGLAVYNEQFFGPGTRLTVL.

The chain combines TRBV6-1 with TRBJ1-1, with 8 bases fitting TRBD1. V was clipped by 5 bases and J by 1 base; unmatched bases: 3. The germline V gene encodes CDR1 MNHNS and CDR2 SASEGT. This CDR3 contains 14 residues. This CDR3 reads CASSLDRGNTEAFF. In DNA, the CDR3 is TGTGCCAGCAGTCTAGACAGGGGGAACACTGAAGCTTTCTTT.

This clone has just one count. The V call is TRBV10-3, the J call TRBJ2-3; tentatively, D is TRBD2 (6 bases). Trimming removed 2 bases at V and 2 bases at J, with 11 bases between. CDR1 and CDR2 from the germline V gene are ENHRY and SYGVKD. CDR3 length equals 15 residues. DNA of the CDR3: TGTGCCATCAGTGAGGACGGGAGTGACACAGATACGCAGTATTTT. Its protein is CAISEDGSDTDTQYF.

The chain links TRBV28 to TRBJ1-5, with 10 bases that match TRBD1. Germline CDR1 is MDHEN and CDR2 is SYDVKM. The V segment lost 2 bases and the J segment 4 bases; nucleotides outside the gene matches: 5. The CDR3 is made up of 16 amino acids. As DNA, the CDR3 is TGTGCCAGCAGTTTACCACGACAGGGGGCAAATCAGCCCCAGCATTTT. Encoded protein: CASSLPRQGANQPQHF.

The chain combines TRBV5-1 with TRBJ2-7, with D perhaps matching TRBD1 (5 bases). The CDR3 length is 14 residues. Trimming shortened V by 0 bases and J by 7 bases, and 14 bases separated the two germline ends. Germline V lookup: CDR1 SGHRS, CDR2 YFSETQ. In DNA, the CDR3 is TGCGCCAGCAGCTTGGCCCCAGGGTCCCGGGAGCAGTACTTC. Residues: CASSLAPGSREQYF.

The chain's CDR3 is CASSFYRGWGDEQYF. CDR3 nucleotides: TGCGCCAGCAGCTTCTACAGGGGCTGGGGGGACGAGCAGTACTTC. The chain uses TRBV5-1 and TRBJ2-7, with a weak D call TRBD1 (7 bases). This CDR3 has 15 amino acids. Looked up from germline, CDR1 is SGHRS and CDR2 is YFSETQ. V dropped 2 bases and J dropped 5 bases, with 17 bases sitting between them.

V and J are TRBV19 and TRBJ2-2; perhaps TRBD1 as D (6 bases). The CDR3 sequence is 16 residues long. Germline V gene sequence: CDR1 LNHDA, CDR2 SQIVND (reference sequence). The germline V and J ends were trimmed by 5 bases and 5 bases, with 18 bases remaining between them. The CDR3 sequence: CASSLLIWTETGELFF. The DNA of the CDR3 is TGTGCCAGTAGTCTCCTAATATGGACAGAGACCGGGGAGCTGTTTTTT.

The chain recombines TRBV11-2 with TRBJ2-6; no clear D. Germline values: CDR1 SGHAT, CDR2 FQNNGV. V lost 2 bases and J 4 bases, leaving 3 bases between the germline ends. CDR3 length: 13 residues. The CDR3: CASSLQGANVLTF. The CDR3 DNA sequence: TGTGCCAGCAGCTTACAAGGGGCCAACGTCCTGACTTTC.

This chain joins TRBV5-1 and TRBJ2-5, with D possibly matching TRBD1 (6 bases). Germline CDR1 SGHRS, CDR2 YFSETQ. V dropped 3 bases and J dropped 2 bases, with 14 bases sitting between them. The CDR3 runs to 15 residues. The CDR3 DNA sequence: TGCGCCAGCAGCTCCTTAGGGACACATCAAGAGACCCAGTACTTC. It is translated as CASSSLGTHQETQYF.

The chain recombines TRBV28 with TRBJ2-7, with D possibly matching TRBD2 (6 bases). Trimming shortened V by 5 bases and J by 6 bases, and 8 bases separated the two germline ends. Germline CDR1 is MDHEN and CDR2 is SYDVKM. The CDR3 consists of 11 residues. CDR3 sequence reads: CASSLLAEQYF. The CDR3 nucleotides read TGTGCCAGCAGTCTACTAGCCGAGCAGTACTTC.

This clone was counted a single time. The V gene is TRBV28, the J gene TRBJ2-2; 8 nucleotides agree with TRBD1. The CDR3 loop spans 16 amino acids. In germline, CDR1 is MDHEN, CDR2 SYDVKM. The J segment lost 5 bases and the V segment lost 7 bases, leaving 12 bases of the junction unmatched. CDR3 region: CASNDPGQGSTGELFF. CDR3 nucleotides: TGTGCCAGCAACGACCCCGGACAGGGATCAACCGGGGAGCTGTTTTTT.

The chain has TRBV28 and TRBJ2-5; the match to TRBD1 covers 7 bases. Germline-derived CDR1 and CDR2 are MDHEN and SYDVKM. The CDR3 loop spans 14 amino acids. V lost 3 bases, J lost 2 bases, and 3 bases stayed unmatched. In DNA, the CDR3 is TGTGCCAGCAGTTTGTTGACAGGGCAAGAGACCCAGTACTTC. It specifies CASSLLTGQETQYF.

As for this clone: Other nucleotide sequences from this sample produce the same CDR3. CDR3 sequence reads: CASSEGTGVGEKLFF. CDR3 DNA sequence: TGTGCCAGCAGCGAAGGGACAGGGGTAGGTGAAAAACTGTTTTTT. This chain uses TRBV7-9 with TRBJ1-4; 10 bases are a match to TRBD1. The CDR3 length is 15 residues. J gave up 7 bases and V 5 bases, and 7 bases lay outside the gene matches. Germline-derived CDR1 and CDR2 are SEHNR and FQNEAQ (reference sequence).

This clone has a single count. The CDR3, as DNA: TGTGCCATCAGTGAATCGGAGTACTACGAGCAGTACTTC. Encoded protein: CAISESEYYEQYF. J is TRBJ2-7 and V is TRBV10-3; D unclear. Germline lookup yields CDR1 ENHRY and CDR2 SYGVKD. The CDR3 extends over 13 amino acids. V shed 3 bases and J shed 3 bases, with 9 bases lying between them.

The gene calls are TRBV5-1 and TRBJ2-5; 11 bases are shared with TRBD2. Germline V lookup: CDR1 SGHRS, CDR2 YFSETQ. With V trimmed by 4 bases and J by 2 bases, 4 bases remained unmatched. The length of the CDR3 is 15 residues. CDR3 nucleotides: TGCGCCAGCAGCGGGGGACTAGCGGTTCAAGAGACCCAGTACTTC. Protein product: CASSGGLAVQETQYF.